What follows are 28 T cell receptor beta chains derived from one specimen sequenced in a study of blood T cell repertoires in COVID-19. The assay was immunoSEQ multiplex PCR, and TCRdb's table has in-frame clones only and misses some. Of approximately 220,000 clones in the sample, 90% were seen once. Sequenced input: PBMCs or T cells enriched from blood (not recorded which). The receptors were gathered from a man aged 25-45 years who had been exposed to COVID-19.

The CDR3 region has the DNA TGTGCCAGTAGTATCGGGACAGGGGGCTTTCTAGAGACCCAGTACTTC. It translates to CASSIGTGGFLETQYF. The genes are TRBV19 and TRBJ2-5, with TRBD1 identical over 12 bases. The CDR3 is 16 amino acids. The V segment lost 3 bases and the J segment 4 bases; nucleotides outside the gene matches: 6. From germline, CDR1 is LNHDA and CDR2 SQIVND (reference sequence).

V gene TRBV9 combines with J gene TRBJ2-2, with 7 bases identical to TRBD1. V gave up 4 bases and J gave up 2 bases; unmatched junction bases: 5. The CDR3 runs 15 residues. From germline, CDR1 is SGDLS and CDR2 YYNGEE. The CDR3 DNA is TGTGCCAGCAGCCCCGGGACAGCTAACACCGGGGAGCTGTTTTTT. Its translation: CASSPGTANTGELFF.

The chain employs TRBV2 and TRBJ1-6, with D hard to call. Germline CDR1 and CDR2: SNHLY and FYNNEI. V lost 8 bases and J 5 bases, leaving 7 bases between the germline ends. CDR3 size: 12 residues. The CDR3 nucleotides read TGTGCCAGCCGGAGGGATAATTCACCCCTCCACTTT. It encodes CASRRDNSPLHF.

The rearrangement links TRBV2 to TRBJ2-3; D is perhaps TRBD2 (6 bases). The CDR3 is 13 amino acids. The V end was cut by 5 bases, the J end by 9 bases, with 15 bases between. Germline V gene data show CDR1 as SNHLY and CDR2 as FYNNEI. The CDR3 is CASSLREYKTQYF. DNA for the CDR3: TGTGCCAGCAGTCTCCGGGAGTACAAAACGCAGTATTTT.

This clone was seen only once. The chain links TRBV2 to TRBJ1-1, with D unresolved. The CDR3 is 14 amino acids. Trimming cost V 2 bases and J 0 bases, with 7 bases left between them. Germline values: CDR1 SNHLY, CDR2 FYNNEI. The DNA of the CDR3 is TGTGCCAGCAGTGAACTGCGGTTGAACACTGAAGCTTTCTTT. It translates to CASSELRLNTEAFF. Full variable domain (remainder filled in from reference TRBV2 and TRBJ1-1): EPEVTQTPSHQVTQMGQEVILRCVPISNHLYFYWYRQILGQKVEFLVSFYNNEISEKSEIFDDQFSVERPDGSNFTLKIRSTKLEDSAMYFCASSELRLNTEAFFGQGTRLTVV.

The rearrangement uses TRBV30 and TRBJ1-1; no clear D gene. CDR1 and CDR2 (germline): GTSNPN, SVGIG (reference sequence). The CDR3 is made up of 11 amino acids. Trimming removed 8 bases from V and 6 bases from J, with 13 bases in between. The CDR3, as DNA: TGTGCCATCCGGCTGGGCTCTGAAGCTTTCTTT. This sequence encodes CAIRLGSEAFF.

This clone was observed once. V gene TRBV30 combines with J gene TRBJ2-7; D remains ambiguous. Germline CDR1 and CDR2: GTSNPN and SVGIG (reference sequence). The CDR3 totals 13 residues. Trimming took 6 bases from V and 3 from J, leaving 15 bases between them. The DNA for the CDR3 is TGTGCCTGTATCCCGGCGGTAAACTACGAGCAGTACTTC. Protein: CACIPAVNYEQYF.

As regards this clone: Within the sample, other DNA sequences also encode this same CDR3. The chain links TRBV19 to TRBJ2-7; 7 nucleotides match TRBD1. The CDR3 contains 14 residues. The germline V gene encodes CDR1 LNHDA and CDR2 SQIVND (reference sequence). V dropped 5 bases and J dropped 3; count of bases not matched to a gene: 7. The CDR3 reads CASSPARDSYEQYF. The CDR3 DNA is TGTGCCAGTAGTCCCGCCAGGGACAGCTACGAGCAGTACTTC.

This chain connects TRBV7-2 to TRBJ2-3, with 7 bases that match TRBD2. The CDR3 has 15 amino acids. Losses at the gene ends were 0 bases for V and 2 bases for J; bases not matched to a gene: 2. Germline CDR1 and CDR2: SGHTA and FQGNSA. For the CDR3, the DNA is TGTGCCAGCAGCTTAGCCGGGGGGTACACAGATACGCAGTATTTT. Translated: CASSLAGGYTDTQYF.

The CDR3 sequence: CASSQGDQGKIYGYTF. DNA for the CDR3: TGCGCCAGCAGCCAAGGCGATCAGGGGAAGATCTATGGCTACACCTTC. The V gene is TRBV4-1, the J gene TRBJ1-2, with D tentatively TRBD1 (6 bases). The CDR3 totals 16 residues. V gave up 1 base and J gave up 4 bases, with 16 bases separating them. Germline CDR1 is MGHRA and CDR2 is YSYEKL.

The V call is TRBV13, the J call TRBJ2-3; no firm D call. V shed 3 bases and J shed 3 bases, with 4 bases lying between them. The CDR3 loop spans 12 amino acids. The germline CDR1 and CDR2 sequences are PRHDT and FYEKMQ (reference sequence). This CDR3 reads CASSFSTDTQYF. The CDR3, as DNA: TGTGCCAGCAGCTTTAGTACAGATACGCAGTATTTT.

The chain recombines TRBV5-1 with TRBJ1-6; 9 bases align to TRBD1. Germline V CDR1 and CDR2: SGHRS, YFSETQ. The CDR3 is 14 amino acids. V trimming: 4 bases; J trimming: 10 bases; junction bases outside the gene matches: 6. CDR3 coding DNA: TGCGCCAGCAGCACCGGACAGGGGCAATCACCCCTCCACTTT. It is translated as CASSTGQGQSPLHF.

This chain uses TRBV2 with TRBJ2-1, with TRBD1 as a possible D gene (5 bases). The germline V gene encodes CDR1 SNHLY and CDR2 FYNNEI. The CDR3 is 15 residues long. Trimming stripped 7 bases from V and 0 bases from J, with 13 bases between. The CDR3 sequence is CASKGGDSSYNEQFF. Here the CDR3 DNA reads TGTGCCAGCAAGGGTGGCGACAGCTCCTACAATGAGCAGTTCTTC.

CDR3 sequence (DNA): TGCGCCAGCAGCCAAACGCAAGAACAGACCGGGGAGCTGTTTTTT. This codes for CASSQTQEQTGELFF. J is TRBJ2-2 and V is TRBV4-1; D gene ambiguous. The V end was cut by 2 bases, the J end by 5 bases, with 12 bases between. The CDR3 is made up of 15 amino acids. The germline CDR1 and CDR2 sequences are MGHRA and YSYEKL.

The chain couples TRBV6-1 to TRBJ2-5, with D perhaps matching TRBD2 (5 bases). Germline CDR1 and CDR2: MNHNS and SASEGT. This CDR3 spans 14 amino acids. With 3 bases removed from V and 4 bases from J, the gap between germline ends came to 12 bases. CDR3 nucleotides: TGTGCCAGCAGTGAGTCGGGGTGGGGAGAGACCCAGTACTTC. This codes for CASSESGWGETQYF.

The genes are TRBV28 and TRBJ1-3, with no clear D. Germline V gives CDR1 MDHEN, CDR2 SYDVKM. Trimming removed 5 bases from V and 0 bases from J, with 14 bases in between. The CDR3 runs to 16 residues. The CDR3 protein is CASSPRVPRSGNTIYF. In DNA form, the CDR3 reads TGTGCCAGCAGTCCTCGGGTCCCGCGCTCTGGAAACACCATATATTTT.

The V and J genes are TRBV19 and TRBJ2-1; D gene unclear. The V end was cut by 0 bases, the J end by 0 bases, with 9 bases between. The CDR3 runs 16 residues. The V gene's germline CDR1 is LNHDA and CDR2 SQIVND (reference sequence). The CDR3 is CASSIDYSNSYNEQFF. CDR3 nucleotides: TGTGCCAGTAGTATAGATTACAGCAACTCCTACAATGAGCAGTTCTTC.

This clone was seen repeatedly, ten times or more. This chain connects TRBV7-2 to TRBJ2-1; a weak D match, TRBD2 (5 bases). Germline CDR1 is SGHTA and CDR2 is FQGNSA. Trimming shortened V by 1 base and J by 7 bases, and 11 bases separated the two germline ends. This CDR3 contains 14 residues. This CDR3 is CASSLEAGINEQFF. The CDR3 coding sequence is TGTGCCAGCAGCTTAGAGGCCGGGATTAATGAGCAGTTCTTC.

This clone has only one observation. V usage is TRBV19 and J usage is TRBJ1-5; unclear D gene. CDR1 is LNHDA and CDR2 is SQIVND in the germline V gene (reference sequence). This CDR3 is built from 16 residues. The V gene lost 1 base and the J gene lost 7 bases, with 17 bases spanning the gap. The CDR3 nucleotides read TGTGCCAGTAGTATAGTACACGGAGGGCCCTCACAGCCCCAGCATTTT. Its protein product is CASSIVHGGPSQPQHF.

The CDR3, as DNA: TGCAGTGCTAGTAAGCGCAGTTCCTACAATGAGCAGTTCTTC. It encodes CSASKRSSYNEQFF. The V call is TRBV20-1, the J call TRBJ2-1; D unclear. The CDR3 is 14 residues long. In germline, CDR1 is DFQATT, CDR2 SNEGSKA (reference sequence). V was pared by 3 bases and J by 1 base, with 10 bases between.

The V and J genes are TRBV27 and TRBJ1-1; 7 bases are a match to TRBD1. Germline V gives CDR1 MNHEY, CDR2 SMNVEV (reference sequence). The V and J ends lost 2 bases and 7 bases, in that order; junction bases with no gene match: 13. The CDR3 covers 16 residues. The CDR3 loop reads CASSLISQGGLSEAFF. CDR3 nucleotides: TGTGCCAGCAGTTTAATCTCTCAGGGGGGCTTGAGTGAAGCTTTCTTT.

In this sample, this clone turned up once. V is TRBV11-2 and J is TRBJ2-5, with a possible D match to TRBD2 (6 bases). This CDR3 has 14 residues. V lost 4 bases, J lost 6 bases, and 15 bases lay in between. Germline V gene sequence: CDR1 SGHAT, CDR2 FQNNGV. The CDR3 DNA reads TGTGCCAGCAGCTCCCTTCGGGCGGGGAAGACCCAGTACTTC. Amino acids: CASSSLRAGKTQYF.

The count of this clone is one. The chain links TRBV2 to TRBJ2-4; possibly TRBD1 for D (6 bases). The germline V and J ends were trimmed by 7 bases and 0 bases, with 13 bases remaining between them. This CDR3 is built from 15 residues. CDR1 and CDR2 (germline): SNHLY, FYNNEI. Here the CDR3 DNA reads TGTGCCAGCACGGGGACACGGTTAGCCAAAAACATTCAGTACTTC. This translates into CASTGTRLAKNIQYF.

The chain combines TRBV6-4 with TRBJ1-6; 10 bases are a match to TRBD1. With V trimmed by 10 bases and J by 9 bases, 15 bases remained unmatched. Germline CDR1 reads MRHNA; CDR2 reads SNTAGT. The CDR3 loop spans 16 amino acids. In DNA, the CDR3 is TGTGCCACGATGCCGACAGGGGGCCCTCCCGGTTCACCCCTCCACTTT. This gives the protein CATMPTGGPPGSPLHF.

This clone came up once. J is TRBJ2-5 and V is TRBV4-2; no clear D. Germline V CDR1 and CDR2: LGHNA, YNFKEQ. Trimming removed 0 bases from V and 5 bases from J, with 4 bases in between. The CDR3 spans 12 residues. The CDR3 DNA reads TGTGCCAGCAGCCAAGATCGGGAGACCCAGTACTTC. This codes for CASSQDRETQYF.

The chain links TRBV3-1 (or the pseudogene TRBV3-2) to TRBJ1-2; no definite D call. The V and J ends lost 1 base and 0 bases respectively, with 12 bases between them. The CDR3 covers 16 residues. In germline, CDR1 is LGHDT, CDR2 YNNKEL (reference sequence). The CDR3 DNA follows: TGTGCCAGCAGCCAAGTCGCCCGGGAAGCTAACTATGGCTACACCTTC. This encodes CASSQVAREANYGYTF.

The V gene is TRBV3-1 (or the pseudogene TRBV3-2), the J gene TRBJ1-6; 8 nucleotides align to TRBD1. Trimming took 4 bases from V and 13 from J; bases not matched to a gene: 9. The CDR3 totals 14 residues. Germline V gives CDR1 LGHDT, CDR2 YNNKEL (reference sequence). The CDR3 region has the DNA TGTGCCAGCAGCCGATGGACAGGGACTCTTCCCCTCCACTTT. Translating it yields CASSRWTGTLPLHF.

This chain uses TRBV7-9 with TRBJ2-3, with 8 bases matching TRBD1. V dropped 5 bases and J dropped 7; count of bases not matched to a gene: 5. The CDR3 covers 13 residues. Looked up from germline, CDR1 is SEHNR and CDR2 is FQNEAQ (reference sequence). The CDR3 is CASSRQGRYTQYF. CDR3 in DNA: TGTGCCAGCAGCCGACAGGGGCGCTATACGCAGTATTTT.